The 23 T cell receptor beta chains in this list originate from one sample, sequenced in a study of cytomegalovirus exposure and HLA in healthy donors. With 60 Vbeta and 13 Jbeta primers, the PCR was carried out. TCRdb's table, derived via immunoSEQ multiplex PCR, lists solely in-frame clones and lacks some. The data show tens of thousands of clones, 65% to 85% seen once. The sequenced material came from PBMCs. These TCRs come from a girl aged 2 to 9 in good health and CMV-seropositive.

V and J are TRBV5-4 and TRBJ1-2, with TRBD1 matching over 10 bases. The CDR3 is 15 amino acids. Germline V lookup: CDR1 SGHNT, CDR2 YYREEE (reference sequence). V dropped 4 bases and J dropped 8; count of bases not matched to a gene: 11. The CDR3 nucleotides read TGTGCCAGCAGCGTTTCCGACAGGGGGCGCAGGGGCTACACCTTC. Protein product: CASSVSDRGRRGYTF.

The V gene is TRBV28, the J gene TRBJ2-7; 7 positions agree with TRBD2. This CDR3 is 15 amino acids long. With V trimmed by 6 bases and J by 9 bases, 17 bases remained unmatched. Germline V CDR1 and CDR2: MDHEN, SYDVKM. The CDR3 DNA is TGTGCCAGCAGCCCCCTAACGAGCGGGAAGGGCGTGCAGTACTTC. Translating gives CASSPLTSGKGVQYF.

This clone was observed a single time. The V gene is TRBV6-1, the J gene TRBJ2-1, with D unclear. Germline CDR1 reads MNHNS; CDR2 reads SASEGT. CDR3 size: 15 residues. Trimming pared 8 bases from V and 5 bases from J, leaving 19 bases between. DNA for the CDR3: TGTGCCAGCCCGCCGGCTACCCATACTAACAATGAGCAGTTCTTC. Translation gives CASPPATHTNNEQFF.

On this clone: At the DNA level, this CDR3 is encoded by other sequences in the same sample as well. This chain uses TRBV19 with TRBJ1-5; possible D gene TRBD1, 5 bases. Per the germline V gene, CDR1 is LNHDA and CDR2 is SQIVND (reference sequence). This CDR3 contains 15 residues. Trimming left V 3 bases short and J 0 bases short, with 9 bases between. DNA of the CDR3: TGTGCCAGTAGTATCGCAGGGTATAGCAATCAGCCCCAGCATTTT. This encodes CASSIAGYSNQPQHF.

J is TRBJ2-5 and V is TRBV18; D uncertain. Trimming stripped 3 bases from V and 0 bases from J, with 11 bases between. Per the germline V gene, CDR1 is KGHSH and CDR2 is LQKENI. This CDR3 comprises 15 residues. CDR3 DNA: TGTGCCAGCTCACCTTTCGTCGGAGACCAAGAGACCCAGTACTTC. Translation gives CASSPFVGDQETQYF. Drawing the rest from reference TRBV18 and TRBJ2-5, the complete variable domain is NAGVMQNPRHLVRRRGQEARLRCSPMKGHSHVYWYRQLPEEGLKFMVYLQKENIIDESGMPKERFSAEFPKEGPSILRIQQVVRGDSAAYFCASSPFVGDQETQYFGPGTRLLVL.

This chain links TRBV28 with TRBJ2-7; 9 bases map to TRBD1. CDR3 length: 14 residues. CDR1 and CDR2 (germline): MDHEN, SYDVKM. Losses at the gene ends were 6 bases for V and 3 bases for J; bases not matched to a gene: 6. CDR3 in amino acids: CASRSGTGNYEQYF. The CDR3 DNA reads TGTGCCAGCAGGTCCGGGACAGGGAACTACGAGCAGTACTTC.

CDR3 coding DNA: TGTGCCAGCTCACCGAGGACAGGGCACACTGAAGCTTTCTTT. Translating it yields CASSPRTGHTEAFF. This chain connects TRBV18 to TRBJ1-1; 8 bases fit TRBD1. J lost 3 bases, V lost 3 bases, and 3 bases had no gene match. Germline CDR1 reads KGHSH; CDR2 reads LQKENI. There are 14 residues in the CDR3.

This chain joins TRBV6-4 and TRBJ1-5, with D unclear. Germline CDR1 is MRHNA and CDR2 is SNTAGT. The length of the CDR3 is 14 residues. Trimming took 3 bases from V and 2 from J, leaving 8 bases between them. The CDR3 reads CASSDIGGNQPQHF. The CDR3 nucleotides are TGTGCCAGCAGTGATATCGGGGGCAATCAGCCCCAGCATTTT.

This chain connects TRBV18 to TRBJ2-1; TRBD2 is a possible D gene (6 bases). The CDR3 has 14 amino acids. The germline V gene encodes CDR1 KGHSH and CDR2 LQKENI. Trimming removed 8 bases at V and 5 bases at J, with 16 bases between. The CDR3 nucleotides are TGTGCCAGCCTCAAGTGGGGGGAACACAATGAGCAGTTCTTC. Encoded protein: CASLKWGEHNEQFF.

The J gene is TRBJ1-4, the V gene TRBV9, with TRBD1 matching 7 bases. The germline V gene encodes CDR1 SGDLS and CDR2 YYNGEE. The CDR3 extends over 17 amino acids. Unmatched junction bases numbered 9, after V lost 4 bases and J lost 0 bases. The CDR3 protein is CASSPWDRPATNEKLFF. CDR3 DNA: TGTGCCAGCAGCCCCTGGGACAGACCTGCAACTAATGAAAAACTGTTTTTT. The full variable domain, with the rest looked up from reference TRBV9 and TRBJ1-4, is DSGVTQTPKHLITATGQRVTLRCSPRSGDLSVYWYQQSLDQGLQFLIQYYNGEERAKGNILERFSAQQFPDLHSELNLSSLELGDSALYFCASSPWDRPATNEKLFFGSGTQLSVL.

The rearrangement uses TRBV6-1 and TRBJ1-2; D might be TRBD1 (5 bases). In germline, CDR1 is MNHNS, CDR2 SASEGT. Between the trimmed V and J ends, which lost 0 bases and 3 bases, there was a span of 14 bases. CDR3 length equals 16 residues. This CDR3 is CASSEAGQGSDYGYTF. CDR3 bases: TGTGCCAGCAGTGAAGCCGGGCAGGGTAGTGACTATGGCTACACCTTC.

The chain recombines TRBV4-1 with TRBJ2-1; 10 nucleotides match TRBD2. The CDR3 runs to 16 residues. The junction had 6 bases not matched to a gene; V was cut back by 4 bases and J by 3 bases. Germline CDR1 is MGHRA and CDR2 is YSYEKL. The CDR3 DNA follows: TGCGCCAGCAGCCCCCAAGGACTAGCGGTCTACAATGAGCAGTTCTTC. Protein sequence: CASSPQGLAVYNEQFF.

The rearrangement joins TRBV5-1 to TRBJ1-3; no clear D gene. Germline CDR1 is SGHRS and CDR2 is YFSETQ. V was pared by 1 base and J by 0 bases, with 8 bases between. The CDR3 runs to 15 residues. The CDR3 DNA follows: TGCGCCAGCAGCTTGTCGTCCGGCTCTGGAAACACCATATATTTT. This gives the protein CASSLSSGSGNTIYF.

The V and J genes are TRBV5-1 and TRBJ2-7; D uncertain. Germline CDR1 is SGHRS and CDR2 is YFSETQ. Trimming removed 3 bases from V and 5 bases from J, with 6 bases in between. This CDR3 is built from 11 residues. In DNA, the CDR3 is TGCGCCAGCAGCTGGCACGACGAGCAGTACTTC. Translated: CASSWHDEQYF.

The DNA of the CDR3 is TGTGCCAGCAGTTCGGACAGGGAGAATCAGCCCCAGCATTTT. This encodes CASSSDRENQPQHF. The rearrangement links TRBV6-6 to TRBJ1-5; 8 nucleotides agree with TRBD1. The CDR3 length is 14 residues. The V gene end was trimmed by 4 bases and the J gene end by 4 bases; junction bases not matched to a gene: 3. Looked up from germline, CDR1 is MNHNY and CDR2 is SVGAGI (reference sequence).

The chain couples TRBV5-6 to TRBJ1-1; tentatively, D is TRBD1 (5 bases). Trimming cost V 1 base and J 0 bases, with 7 bases left between them. The CDR3 contains 14 residues. The germline V gene has CDR1 SGHDT and CDR2 YYEEEE. The CDR3 DNA reads TGTGCCAGCAGCTTGAGGGGATTGAACACTGAAGCTTTCTTT. Residues: CASSLRGLNTEAFF.

This chain links TRBV10-3 with TRBJ2-7, with 7 bases identical to TRBD1. Germline V CDR1 and CDR2: ENHRY, SYGVKD. Trimming took 3 bases from V and 3 from J; bases not matched to a gene: 2. The CDR3 runs 13 residues. CDR3 coding DNA: TGTGCCATCAGTGAAAGACAGGGCTACGAGCAGTACTTC. Translating gives CAISERQGYEQYF.

A single count supports this clone. The V and J genes are TRBV7-6 and TRBJ2-1; D possibly corresponds to TRBD2 (6 bases). In germline, CDR1 is SGHVS, CDR2 FNYEAQ. The CDR3 spans 16 residues. The V end was cut by 1 base, the J end by 2 bases, with 12 bases between. CDR3: CASSLVAGKAYNEQFF. CDR3 bases: TGTGCCAGCAGCTTAGTGGCGGGAAAGGCCTACAATGAGCAGTTCTTC.

The chain has TRBV2 and TRBJ1-5; TRBD1 matches 7 bases. This CDR3 is built from 15 residues. The V segment lost 5 bases and the J segment 4 bases; nucleotides outside the gene matches: 8. Germline-derived CDR1 and CDR2 are SNHLY and FYNNEI. The CDR3 DNA reads as TGTGCCAGCAGTTACCGGGACAGTGATAATCAGCCCCAGCATTTT. Its protein product is CASSYRDSDNQPQHF.

This clone occurred once. The V gene is TRBV10-2, the J gene TRBJ2-7, with 15 bases identical to TRBD2. After removal of 6 bases from V and 2 bases from J, the junction contained 5 bases not matched to a gene. There are 16 residues in the CDR3. Germline assignment: CDR1 WSHSY and CDR2 SAAADI. The CDR3 region has the DNA TGCGCCAGCAGGGCGGGACTAGCGGGAGGTCCCTACGAGCAGTACTTC. Its protein is CASRAGLAGGPYEQYF.

The J gene is TRBJ1-2, the V gene TRBV29-1; the match to TRBD1 covers 8 bases. V lost 5 bases to trimming and J lost 8 bases; unmatched junction nucleotides: 16. The CDR3 extends over 15 amino acids. The germline gives CDR1 SQVTM, CDR2 ANQGSEA. The CDR3 bases are TGCAGCGTTAGGTTTGTTGCAGGGGGCGAAGGAGGCTACACCTTC. Translating it yields CSVRFVAGGEGGYTF.

The chain links TRBV4-2 to TRBJ1-4; perhaps TRBD1 as D (6 bases). Trimming removed 0 bases at V and 6 bases at J, with 17 bases between. Germline CDR1 and CDR2: LGHNA and YNFKEQ. The CDR3 is 17 residues long. The CDR3 DNA is TGTGCCAGCAGCCAAGATCCCCCAGGGGAGGGTGATGAAAAACTGTTTTTT. Its protein product is CASSQDPPGEGDEKLFF.

The chain links TRBV30 to TRBJ2-7; maybe TRBD2 (7 bases). CDR1 is GTSNPN, CDR2 SVGIG, per germline (reference sequence). The germline V and J ends were trimmed by 3 bases and 7 bases, with 16 bases remaining between them. The CDR3 is made up of 13 amino acids. Here the CDR3 DNA reads TGTGCCTGGAGCCCAGGGGAGGGAATGGAGCAGTACTTC. Encoded protein: CAWSPGEGMEQYF.